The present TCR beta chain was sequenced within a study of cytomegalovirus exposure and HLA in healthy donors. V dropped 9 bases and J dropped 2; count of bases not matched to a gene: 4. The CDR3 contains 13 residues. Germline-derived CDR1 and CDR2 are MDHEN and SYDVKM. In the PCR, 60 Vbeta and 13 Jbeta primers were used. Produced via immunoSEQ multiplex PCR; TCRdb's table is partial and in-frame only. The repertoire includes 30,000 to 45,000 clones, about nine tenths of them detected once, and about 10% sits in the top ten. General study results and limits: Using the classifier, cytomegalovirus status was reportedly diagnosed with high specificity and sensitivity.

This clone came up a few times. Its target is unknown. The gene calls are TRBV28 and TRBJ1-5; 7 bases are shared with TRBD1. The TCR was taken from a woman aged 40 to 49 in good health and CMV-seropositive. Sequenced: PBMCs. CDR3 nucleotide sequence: TGTGCCAGTGGACAGGAGGGCAATCAGCCCCAGCATTTT. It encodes CASGQEGNQPQHF.